This entry features one T cell receptor beta chain sequence. This clone was found many times. The antigen this receptor binds is unknown. Base-call qualities are not available, and no considerably larger clone is one nucleotide away. This entry is derived from a study of cytotoxic CD8 clonotypes in ibrutinib-treated CLL (dated by TCRdb to the early 2020s). Broadly, across the study: The cohort included about 15 treatment-naive and fewer than 12 relapsed/refractory patients; roughly 17 were IGHV unmutated. The response samples were drawn at a median of approximately 12 months into treatment, with a range of about 6 to 36 months. Every sample from remission and from progressive disease was obtained while the patients were still on ibrutinib. On average, each sample yielded some 250,000 productive templates and around 100,000 productive rearrangements. Responses were partial in about 25 patients and complete in 2; after median 68 months follow-up, about 14 stayed in remission and 12 progressed. Cryopreserved peripheral blood mononuclear cells were collected at three points: before therapy, at response, and at either sustained remission or disease progression. Of the approximately 94 people in the trial, 26 had longitudinal samples available.

This sample's time point label indicates: 12 to 13 months on ibrutinib. For TCR beta library preparation, around 1.8 micrograms of genomic DNA were extracted from the cryopreserved PBMCs. Longitudinal blood samples from CLL patients receiving ibrutinib monotherapy were subjected to high-throughput TCR beta sequencing. The patients took part in an open-label, single-center phase 2 trial of ibrutinib monotherapy. The goal of deep resolution MiSeq sequencing was a depth between 1 in 1 million and 1 in 200,000 T cells, and coverage averaged 10x per clonotype. The immunoSEQ hsTCRB Kit was used to generate TCR beta libraries. Per the original workflow: The data were analyzed with ImmunoSEQ Analyzer and ImmunoSEQ Data Assistant, and V, D and J gene assignments followed IMGT definitions. Clonality, which ranges from 0 to 1, was calculated by subtracting the normalized Shannon entropy of productive rearrangement frequencies from one. Only overrepresented clonotypes making up at least 0.05% of each patient's repertoire were included in the public clonotype analysis. Repertoires from thirteen age-matched healthy donors in immuneACCESS were used as clonality controls. Not all clones reach the TCRdb copy of this immuneACCESS table, which keeps in-frame sequences only. Checked studies attribute under half of the gap to unresolved V genes and leave the rest unexplained. That table is the source of V, J and clone size, and D and trimming were worked out from the DNA. Within this sample are about 140,000 clones, with roughly 77% of them counted one time only. The ten top clones hold around 30% of the sample.

Study-wide conclusions, independent of this receptor: Lymph node repertoires were not examined, and the timing of sampling was not matched between patients in sustained remission and those whose disease progressed. An increase in clonality was observed at ibrutinib response, with clonality remaining stable during sustained remission and falling back toward baseline at progression. At baseline, clonality was higher than in age-matched healthy donors and showed a strong correlation with circulating CD8+ T-cell counts. Public clonotypes were rare and either contracted or stayed stable during treatment, and the rise in clonality at ibrutinib response reflected the expansion of private clonotypes.

The junction shows trimming of 6 bases on V and 0 bases on J, plus 8 bases between the germline ends. The CDR3 numbers 14 residues from cysteine through phenylalanine. Only the CDR3 part of the read is kept: 42 bases, read in frame from the first base. Sequences MDHEN (CDR1) and SYDVKM (CDR2) are obtained from the germline V gene. Recombination linked TRBV28 to TRBJ1-4; the D gene is unclear. The TCR sequence derives from a human donor with chronic lymphocytic leukemia. This material consisted of PBMCs, taken after 12 months of ibrutinib treatment. The sequence in DNA is TGTGCCAGCAGGCCCAGAGCAACTAATGAAAAACTGTTTTTT. This sequence encodes CASRPRATNEKLFF.